This TCR beta chain was documented in a study of patients and donors after allogeneic stem cell transplantation. Germline V gene data show CDR1 as KGHDR and CDR2 as SFDVKD. V dropped 4 bases and J dropped 11; count of bases not matched to a gene: 11. The CDR3 covers 14 residues. TCRdb passed the RT-PCR reads through MiXCR, listing each CDR3 protein once. Among approximately 200,000 distinct CDR3 sequences, 40% to 45% were seen once, and the ten largest hold 33%. The clonotype was recovered from a human donor who was either an allogeneic HSCT recipient or a stem cell or donor lymphocyte infusion donor (not recorded which). It is not recorded whose cells these are; they may come from a transplant donor. The specimen was blood, either unsorted or a sorted T cell fraction (not recorded which). J is TRBJ1-1 and V is TRBV24-1; 8 positions agree with TRBD1. The CDR3 protein is CATSDPGQDKGAFF. The CDR3, as DNA: TGTGCCACCAGTGACCCGGGACAGGATAAAGGGGCTTTCTTT.